This TCR beta chain stems from a study of blood T cell repertoires in COVID-19. Study overall: Acute and convalescent COVID-19 specimens originated in the United States, Italy and Spain. Sample material is recorded as cDNA or gDNA derived from T cells, B-cell-depleted T cells, or PBMCs.

Per the original methods: Estimation of nucleated cell counts relied on the amplification of reference gene primers. Sequenced by immunoSEQ multiplex PCR; TCRdb stores in-frame clones only, minus some. The DNA gave D and trimming, while V, J and clone size come from that table. Here the sample spans 65,000 or so clones, roughly 90% being singletons. The sequenced sample consisted of peripheral blood. The TCR was taken from a man aged 60 to 75 with acute or convalescent COVID-19.

As DNA, the CDR3 is TGTGCCAGCAGCCGCGGCCGGGGGACGGGCACTGAAGCTTTCTTT. This translates into CASSRGRGTGTEAFF. This rearrangement joins TRBV7-9 to TRBJ1-1; D might be TRBD1 (5 bases). Germline values: CDR1 SEHNR, CDR2 FQNEAQ (reference sequence). The CDR3 loop spans 15 amino acids. The germline V and J ends were trimmed by 5 bases and 4 bases, with 17 bases remaining between them.